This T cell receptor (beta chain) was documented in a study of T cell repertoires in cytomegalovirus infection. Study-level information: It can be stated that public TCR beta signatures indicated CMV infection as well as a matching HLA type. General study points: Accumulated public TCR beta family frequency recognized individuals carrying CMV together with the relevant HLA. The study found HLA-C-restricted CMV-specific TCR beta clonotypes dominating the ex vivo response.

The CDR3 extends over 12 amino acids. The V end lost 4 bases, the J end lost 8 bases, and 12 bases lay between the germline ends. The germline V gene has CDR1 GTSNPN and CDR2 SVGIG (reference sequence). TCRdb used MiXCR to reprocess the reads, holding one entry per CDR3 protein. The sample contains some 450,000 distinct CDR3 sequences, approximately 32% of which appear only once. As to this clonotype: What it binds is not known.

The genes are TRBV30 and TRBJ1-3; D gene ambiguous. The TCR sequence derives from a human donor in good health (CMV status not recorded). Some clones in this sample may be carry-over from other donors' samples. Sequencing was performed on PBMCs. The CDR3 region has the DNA TGTGCCTGGAATCCCGGCGGGTACACCATATATTTT. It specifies CAWNPGGYTIYF.